Listed below are T cell receptor beta chains from one sample, sequenced in a study of blood T cell repertoires in COVID-19. Assay used: immunoSEQ multiplex PCR; TCRdb lists only in-frame clones, some missing. In the table there are around 25,000 clones, around 81% of which are singletons. Sequencing was performed on peripheral blood. These receptors were taken from a man in his 70s with acute or convalescent COVID-19. CDR3s include the opening cysteine and the closing phenylalanine or tryptophan. A D gene is named only where the DNA matches it firmly. The size of a clone is reported for some rows only, either as once, few or many, or as a class for expanded clones.

J	size	D	V	CDR3	DNA
TRBJ1-1	-	-	TRBV9	CASSALTGNTEAFF	TGTGCCAGCAGCGCCTTGACAGGAAACACTGAAGCTTTCTTT
TRBJ1-3	-	-	TRBV30	CAWSYARGRGNTIYF	TGTGCCTGGAGTTACGCCCGGGGAAGAGGAAACACCATATATTTT
TRBJ2-3	-	-	TRBV7-9	CASSLAGATDTQYF	TGTGCCAGCAGCTTAGCGGGAGCTACAGATACGCAGTATTTT
TRBJ1-3	-	-	TRBV5-1	CASSLEANLNTIYF	TGCGCCAGCAGCTTGGAAGCGAATTTGAACACCATATATTTT
TRBJ2-5	-	TRBD2	TRBV9	CASSALAGALQETQYF	TGTGCCAGCAGCGCGTTAGCGGGGGCCCTACAAGAGACCCAGTACTTC
TRBJ1-1	few	TRBD1	TRBV27	CASSRKTGGMNTEAFF	TGTGCCAGCAGTCGAAAGACAGGGGGAATGAACACTGAAGCTTTCTTT
TRBJ1-2	-	TRBD1	TRBV28	CASGTTGGPYGYTF	TGTGCCAGCGGCACAACAGGGGGCCCCTATGGCTACACCTTC
TRBJ2-2	-	TRBD1	TRBV18	CASSPGQVLLGELFF	TGTGCCAGCTCACCGGGACAGGTCCTCCTCGGGGAGCTGTTTTTT
TRBJ2-5	-	TRBD2	TRBV4-2	CASSPRLAGGGETQYF	TGTGCCAGCAGCCCCCGACTAGCGGGGGGAGGGGAGACCCAGTACTTC
TRBJ2-3	-	-	TRBV19	CASRTSGLDTQYF	TGTGCCAGTAGGACATCGGGGTTGGATACGCAGTATTTT
TRBJ1-5	once	-	TRBV9	CASSPRPEGQPQHF	TGTGCCAGCAGCCCCAGGCCCGAGGGTCAGCCCCAGCATTTT
TRBJ2-7	-	-	TRBV12-3/TRBV12-4	CASSLAFEQYF	TGTGCCAGCAGTTTAGCCTTCGAGCAGTACTTC
TRBJ1-1	-	-	TRBV5-1	CASSEGWDTEAFF	TGCGCCAGCAGCGAGGGATGGGACACTGAAGCTTTCTTT
TRBJ2-7	-	-	TRBV11-2	CASASSPGVAYEQYF	TGTGCCAGCGCCTCCAGCCCGGGGGTCGCCTACGAGCAGTACTTC
TRBJ1-2	-	-	TRBV9	CASSVGSRVYGYTF	TGTGCCAGCAGCGTAGGAAGTCGGGTCTATGGCTACACCTTC
TRBJ2-7	-	-	TRBV23-1	CARFARDTSYEQYF	TGCGCCAGATTCGCGCGAGACACTTCCTACGAGCAGTACTTC
TRBJ2-5	-	TRBD2	TRBV5-1	CASSLVAGGPETQYF	TGCGCCAGCAGCTTGGTAGCGGGGGGGCCCGAGACCCAGTACTTC
TRBJ1-2	-	-	TRBV5-1	CASSPGQSNYGYTF	TGCGCCAGCAGCCCAGGACAATCTAACTATGGCTACACCTTC
TRBJ1-2	-	-	TRBV12-3/TRBV12-4	CASSFMNYGYTF	TGTGCCAGCAGTTTCATGAACTATGGCTACACCTTC
TRBJ1-2	once	TRBD1	TRBV6-6	CASSDRGRVYYGYTF	TGTGCCAGCAGTGACAGGGGGCGCGTTTACTATGGCTACACCTTC
TRBJ2-5	-	-	TRBV6-5	CASSRGPVETQYF	TGTGCCAGCAGCAGGGGCCCGGTGGAGACCCAGTACTTC
TRBJ2-5	-	TRBD2	TRBV2	CASRDYVGTQYF	TGTGCCAGTCGGGACTACGTCGGGACCCAGTACTTC
TRBJ2-7	-	-	TRBV3-1/TRBV3-2	CASSQEPGHLSYEQYF	TGTGCCAGCAGCCAAGAGCCGGGACATCTCTCCTACGAGCAGTACTTC
TRBJ2-5	-	TRBD2	TRBV29-1	CSVGGSGGYQETQYF	TGCAGCGTTGGTGGTAGCGGGGGGTACCAAGAGACCCAGTACTTC
TRBJ1-6	-	-	TRBV5-4	CASSEPGSYNSPLHF	TGTGCCAGCAGCGAACCGGGATCCTATAATTCACCCCTCCACTTT
TRBJ1-3	-	-	TRBV19	CASAAGHSGNTIYF	TGTGCCAGCGCCGCGGGCCACTCTGGAAACACCATATATTTT
TRBJ2-1	-	TRBD2	TRBV12-5	CASGFRTSGLFYEQFF	TGTGCTAGTGGTTTCCGGACTAGCGGGCTTTTCTATGAGCAGTTCTTC
TRBJ1-6	-	TRBD1	TRBV6-5	CASSLRDSNSPLHF	TGTGCCAGCAGCCTCCGGGACAGTAATTCACCCCTCCACTTT
TRBJ2-7	-	TRBD2	TRBV5-1	CASSPGLAGGSYEQYF	TGCGCCAGCAGCCCGGGACTAGCGGGGGGCTCCTACGAGCAGTACTTC
TRBJ2-1	-	-	TRBV11-2	CASSSLSSTSSYNEQFF	TGTGCCAGCAGCTCCCTGTCCTCTACGAGCTCCTACAATGAGCAGTTCTTC
TRBJ1-2	-	-	TRBV2	CASTSSGPGYGYTF	TGTGCCAGCACCTCAAGCGGCCCGGGATATGGCTACACCTTC
TRBJ1-5	-	-	TRBV21-1	CASSKATENSNQPQHF	TGTGCCAGCAGCAAAGCGACGGAGAATAGCAATCAGCCCCAGCATTTT
TRBJ2-5	once	TRBD1	TRBV19	CASKRTGGILETQYF	TGTGCCAGTAAGAGGACAGGGGGAATTTTGGAGACCCAGTACTTC
TRBJ2-7	-	-	TRBV7-9	CASSFFRDYEQYF	TGTGCCAGCAGCTTTTTCAGGGACTACGAGCAGTACTTC
TRBJ2-1	-	-	TRBV7-3	CASSFVGPGNEQFF	TGTGCCAGCAGCTTCGTGGGGCCGGGCAATGAGCAGTTCTTC
TRBJ2-2	once	-	TRBV18	CASSDSHIGELFF	TGTGCCAGCTCGGACAGCCACATCGGGGAGCTGTTTTTT
TRBJ1-3	-	-	TRBV7-8	CASSLGPRVSGNTIYF	TGTGCCAGCAGCTTAGGCCCCAGGGTGTCTGGAAACACCATATATTTT
TRBJ2-1	-	TRBD2	TRBV18	CASSQGLAGGWSSYNEQFF	TGTGCCAGCTCACAGGGGCTAGCGGGAGGATGGAGCTCCTACAATGAGCAGTTCTTC
TRBJ2-1	-	TRBD1	TRBV6-5	CASRQGLGNEQFF	TGTGCCAGCAGACAGGGGTTGGGCAATGAGCAGTTCTTC
TRBJ2-1	-	TRBD2	TRBV7-6	CASSLPGLAGGGTYNEQFF	TGTGCCAGCAGCCTCCCGGGACTAGCGGGAGGGGGGACCTACAATGAGCAGTTCTTC
TRBJ2-5	-	TRBD1	TRBV7-8	CASSSTGGRETQYF	TGTGCCAGCAGCTCTACAGGGGGCAGGGAGACCCAGTACTTC
TRBJ1-6	-	TRBD1	TRBV5-6	CASSTRDRANSPLHF	TGTGCCAGCAGCACCCGGGACAGGGCTAATTCACCCCTCCACTTT
TRBJ1-1	-	TRBD1	TRBV9	CASSLQTGGIWTEAFF	TGTGCCAGCAGCCTCCAGACAGGGGGAATTTGGACTGAAGCTTTCTTT
TRBJ1-2	-	-	TRBV18	CASSPPIGANNYGYTF	TGTGCCAGCTCACCACCGATCGGAGCAAACAACTATGGCTACACCTTC
TRBJ2-1	-	-	TRBV3-1/TRBV3-2	CASSQLPQGWDEQFF	TGTGCCAGCAGCCAACTCCCTCAGGGGTGGGATGAGCAGTTCTTC
TRBJ1-1	medium-sized	-	TRBV6-5	CASKNSNRDTEAFF	TGTGCCAGCAAAAACTCGAACCGGGACACTGAAGCTTTCTTT
TRBJ1-5	few	-	TRBV11-1	CASSLDRDQPQHF	TGTGCCAGCAGCTTAGACAGGGATCAGCCCCAGCATTTT
TRBJ2-1	few	TRBD2	TRBV4-2	CASSSRASGGANEQFF	TGTGCCAGCAGCTCTCGGGCTAGCGGGGGGGCGAATGAGCAGTTCTTC
TRBJ1-5	-	-	TRBV30	CAWSYYSNQPQHF	TGTGCCTGGAGTTACTATAGCAATCAGCCCCAGCATTTT